This T cell receptor beta chain was captured in a study of cytomegalovirus exposure and HLA in healthy donors. Study at large: A prior analysis found 90 million to 120 million unique TCR beta sequences from about 179 million T cells. Whole-study findings and limits: The study designated 160 or so TCR beta chains cytomegalovirus-associated. Later analysis found that TCR beta chains associated with HLA were more clonally expanded than other, equally common chains.

This clone was found a few times. No antigen is known for it. CDR3 length: 14 amino acids. From germline, CDR1 is MGHRA and CDR2 YSYEKL. V lost 3 bases to trimming and J lost 0 bases, with 8 bases between them. PCR involved 60 Vbeta and 13 Jbeta primers. Here immunoSEQ multiplex PCR was the method, and the copy in TCRdb shows in-frame clones only, minus some. The sample has about 140,000 clones, 55% to 80% seen once. V is TRBV4-1 and J is TRBJ1-1, with TRBD1 as a possible D gene (5 bases). The sequence came from a woman aged 40-49 years in good health and CMV-seronegative. Sequencing was carried out using PBMCs. In nucleotides, the CDR3 is TGCGCCAGCAGCCAGGGGGGGGTGAACACTGAAGCTTTCTTT. It yields the protein CASSQGGVNTEAFF.